What follows describes a single T cell receptor (beta chain). The antigen remains undetermined. This specimen belongs to a study of beta chain features in type 1 diabetes. CDR3 size: 15 residues. V was shortened by 2 bases and J by 0 bases, with 11 bases between the two germline ends. Germline V gene data show CDR1 as MNHNS and CDR2 as SASEGT. Reverse transcribing all isolated RNA meant expressed TCRB transcripts were sequenced. Clones were sequenced by immunoSEQ multiplex PCR, and TCRdb holds only the in-frame ones, with some missing. The sample contains around 240,000 clones, 9.6% of which appear only once. Study outcomes and limitations: Cells with high TCR expression could be over-represented when cDNA is sequenced.

The TCR originated in a woman aged 18 to 35 in good health. Sequencing used naive CD4+ T cells from blood. This sequence joins TRBV6-1 and TRBJ2-7; D is ambiguous. In DNA form, the CDR3 reads TGTGCCAGCAGTGAATGGCAGCGCAGCTCCTACGAGCAGTACTTC. It specifies CASSEWQRSSYEQYF.